What follows are 32 T cell receptor beta chains derived from one specimen sequenced in a study of T cell responses to AZD1222 COVID-19 vaccine. Generated by immunoSEQ multiplex PCR, the TCRdb table keeps only in-frame clones and is missing some. The data hold tens of thousands of clones, with 89% observed a single time. The sample here was peripheral blood, taken on day 0 of AZD1222 vaccination. The receptors originated from an adult in good health.

This chain uses TRBV20-1 with TRBJ2-7; D uncertain. This CDR3 comprises 11 residues. Germline CDR1 and CDR2: DFQATT and SNEGSKA (reference sequence). Trimming stripped 3 bases from V and 3 bases from J, with 6 bases between. CDR3 nucleotide sequence: TGCAGTGCTAGGGCTTACTACGAGCAGTACTTC. As protein: CSARAYYEQYF.

This rearrangement joins TRBV6-4 to TRBJ1-2, with D uncertain. V dropped 4 bases and J dropped 1 base, with 19 bases sitting between them. The CDR3 totals 17 residues. Germline lookup yields CDR1 MRHNA and CDR2 SNTAGT. DNA for the CDR3: TGTGCCAGCAGTGTCCGGGCAGGACTCTCCCATAACTATGGCTACACCTTC. Translated: CASSVRAGLSHNYGYTF.

This chain links TRBV3-1 (or the pseudogene TRBV3-2) with TRBJ1-3, with TRBD1 matching over 9 bases. Trimming took 4 bases from V and 1 from J; bases not matched to a gene: 8. Germline V CDR1 and CDR2: LGHDT, YNNKEL (reference sequence). This CDR3 is 17 amino acids long. CDR3 sequence: CASSRWTGEESGNTIYF. Written as DNA, the CDR3 is TGTGCCAGCAGCCGATGGACAGGGGAAGAATCTGGAAACACCATATATTTT.

This clone was observed a single time. This chain uses TRBV27 with TRBJ2-7; possible D gene TRBD2, 5 bases. The CDR3 is 13 residues long. From germline, CDR1 is MNHEY and CDR2 SMNVEV (reference sequence). V was trimmed by 1 base and J by 7 bases, leaving 11 bases between them. The CDR3: CASSLWTGSEQYF. In DNA, the CDR3 is TGTGCCAGCAGTTTATGGACGGGATCGGAGCAGTACTTC.

DNA of the CDR3: TGTGCCAGTAGAACTACAGGGGGCGTCAATCAGCCCCAGCATTTT. It encodes CASRTTGGVNQPQHF. The rearrangement uses TRBV19 and TRBJ1-5, with 9 bases aligning to TRBD1. Germline CDR1 and CDR2: LNHDA and SQIVND (reference sequence). V was clipped by 6 bases and J by 3 bases; unmatched bases: 6. The CDR3 consists of 15 residues.

The chain joins TRBV7-9 to TRBJ2-7; possibly TRBD1 or TRBD2 for D (5 bases each). The CDR3 is 16 amino acids. Germline loops: CDR1 SEHNR, CDR2 FQNEAQ (reference sequence). The V and J ends lost 1 base and 0 bases respectively, with 13 bases between them. The CDR3 coding sequence is TGTGCCAGCAGCTTAGGGGGCGGGCGTAGCTCCTACGAGCAGTACTTC. This translates into CASSLGGGRSSYEQYF.

The chain has TRBV5-5 and TRBJ2-7, with D perhaps TRBD1 (6 bases). V lost 2 bases to trimming and J lost 6 bases, with 9 bases between them. CDR1 is SGHKS and CDR2 is YYEKEE in the germline V gene (reference sequence). The length of the CDR3 is 12 residues. For the CDR3, the DNA is TGTGCCAGCAGCTTACAGGGTTTCGAGCAGTACTTC. Translating it yields CASSLQGFEQYF.

V is TRBV10-3 and J is TRBJ2-3; 10 bases align to TRBD1. Germline trimming cut 6 bases from V and 3 bases from J; bases unmatched to any gene: 15. This CDR3 has 18 amino acids. Germline-derived CDR1 and CDR2 are ENHRY and SYGVKD. The CDR3: CAIRQSPGQGIGTDTQYF. The DNA of the CDR3 is TGTGCCATCAGGCAGTCCCCGGGACAGGGGATCGGTACAGATACGCAGTATTTT.

The chain combines TRBV19 with TRBJ1-5; D is perhaps TRBD1 (5 bases). With 2 bases removed from V and 1 base from J, the gap between germline ends came to 12 bases. This CDR3 spans 16 amino acids. Germline CDR1 LNHDA, CDR2 SQIVND (reference sequence). The CDR3 loop reads CASSIRDPWSNQPQHF. The CDR3 DNA is TGTGCCAGTAGTATAAGGGACCCGTGGAGCAATCAGCCCCAGCATTTT.

The genes are TRBV3-1 (or the pseudogene TRBV3-2) and TRBJ1-1; D not resolved. V was trimmed by 0 bases and J by 1 base, leaving 12 bases between them. This CDR3 is 16 amino acids long. The V gene's germline CDR1 is LGHDT and CDR2 YNNKEL (reference sequence). The CDR3 DNA is TGTGCCAGCAGCCAAGATCTTGCAGATTCGAACACTGAAGCTTTCTTT. This codes for CASSQDLADSNTEAFF.

This sequence joins TRBV9 and TRBJ1-2; 8 bases map to TRBD1. The CDR3 runs 13 residues. Germline V gives CDR1 SGDLS, CDR2 YYNGEE. V lost 5 bases, J lost 3 bases, and 3 bases stayed unmatched. The CDR3 sequence is CASSLQGDYGYTF. The DNA of the CDR3 is TGTGCCAGCAGTCTACAGGGGGACTATGGCTACACCTTC.

J is TRBJ2-7 and V is TRBV30; D uncertain. Trimming cost V 1 base and J 3 bases, with 10 bases left between them. Per the germline V gene, CDR1 is GTSNPN and CDR2 is SVGIG (reference sequence). CDR3 size: 13 residues. The CDR3, as DNA: TGTGCCTGGAGTGGTGGTCTCAACTACGAGCAGTACTTC. Its protein product is CAWSGGLNYEQYF.

This rearrangement joins TRBV2 to TRBJ1-4; TRBD1 matches 7 bases. This CDR3 is built from 14 residues. CDR1 SNHLY and CDR2 FYNNEI come from the germline V gene. Losses at the gene ends were 5 bases for V and 2 bases for J; bases not matched to a gene: 2. CDR3 DNA sequence: TGTGCCAGCAGTAAGGGACAGACTAATGAAAAACTGTTTTTT. The encoded protein is CASSKGQTNEKLFF.

This chain joins TRBV19 and TRBJ1-5, with D uncertain. The CDR3 spans 12 residues. V lost 7 bases to trimming and J lost 4 bases, with 8 bases between them. Per the germline V gene, CDR1 is LNHDA and CDR2 is SQIVND (reference sequence). In DNA form, the CDR3 reads TGTGCCAGTAACTATCAAAATCAGCCCCAGCATTTT. It translates to CASNYQNQPQHF.

The genes are TRBV9 and TRBJ2-7; D unresolved. The CDR3 is 15 amino acids. V was shortened by 0 bases and J by 0 bases, with 10 bases between the two germline ends. Germline lookup yields CDR1 SGDLS and CDR2 YYNGEE. This chain's CDR3 is CASSVELGSSYEQYF. The CDR3 DNA reads TGTGCCAGCAGCGTAGAGCTGGGCAGCTCCTACGAGCAGTACTTC.

The rearrangement uses TRBV7-9 and TRBJ1-2; 10 bases match TRBD1. Trimming took 4 bases from V and 1 from J; bases not matched to a gene: 0. Germline values: CDR1 SEHNR, CDR2 FQNEAQ (reference sequence). The CDR3 runs 14 residues. CDR3: CASSWTGGNYGYTF. The CDR3 nucleotides read TGTGCCAGCAGCTGGACAGGGGGTAACTATGGCTACACCTTC.

The genes are TRBV18 and TRBJ1-5, with D unresolved. The CDR3 loop spans 15 amino acids. Germline V gene data show CDR1 as KGHSH and CDR2 as LQKENI. V was cut by 4 bases and J by 0 bases, with 10 bases left in between. The CDR3, as DNA: TGTGCCAGCTCACGAGGATCCGATAGCAATCAGCCCCAGCATTTT. As protein: CASSRGSDSNQPQHF.

The genes are TRBV25-1 and TRBJ2-7, with 9 positions matching TRBD2. The ends lost 3 bases at V and 7 bases at J; junction bases unmatched: 10. In germline, CDR1 is MGHDK, CDR2 SYGVNS. The CDR3 contains 15 residues. The CDR3 coding sequence is TGTGCCAGCAGTGACGGGACTAGCAATACGTGGGAGCAGTACTTC. It yields the protein CASSDGTSNTWEQYF.

The J gene is TRBJ1-5, the V gene TRBV7-8, with D perhaps matching TRBD1 (5 bases). Trimming took off 5 bases at V and 15 bases at J, with 17 bases between the two ends. The V gene's germline CDR1 is SGHVS and CDR2 FQNEAQ. The CDR3 extends over 12 amino acids. Here the CDR3 DNA reads TGTGCCAGCAGCGTAGGCGGGGGAGTCAGGCATTTT. It specifies CASSVGGGVRHF.

The chain combines TRBV21-1 with TRBJ1-1. TRBV21-1 is a documented pseudogene. This CDR3 is built from 11 residues. The CDR3 coding sequence is TGTGCCAGCAGACACGGGCCAGAAGCTTTCTTT. It codes for CASRHGPEAFF.

The V and J genes are TRBV5-5 and TRBJ1-3, with TRBD1 as a possible D gene (6 bases). This CDR3 contains 16 residues. V lost 2 bases to trimming and J lost 0 bases, with 12 bases between them. The germline V gene encodes CDR1 SGHKS and CDR2 YYEKEE (reference sequence). CDR3 amino acids: CASSFSGAYSGNTIYF. The CDR3, as DNA: TGTGCCAGCAGCTTTTCGGGGGCCTACTCTGGAAACACCATATATTTT.

The CDR3 spells CASSQDWQVYEQYF. As DNA, the CDR3 is TGCGCCAGCAGCCAAGATTGGCAGGTGTACGAGCAGTACTTC. The genes are TRBV4-1 and TRBJ2-7; the D is unclear. The CDR3 spans 14 residues. Per germline, CDR1 MGHRA and CDR2 YSYEKL. Trimming shortened V by 0 bases and J by 4 bases, and 10 bases separated the two germline ends.

The CDR3 here is CASSLGQGEETQYF. CDR3 nucleotide sequence: TGCGCCAGCAGCTTGGGGCAGGGAGAGGAGACCCAGTACTTC. This chain links TRBV5-1 with TRBJ2-5; D tentatively fits TRBD1 or TRBD2 (5 bases each). The CDR3 length is 14 residues. The V and J ends lost 0 bases and 5 bases respectively, with 11 bases between them. Germline V CDR1 and CDR2: SGHRS, YFSETQ.

The chain combines TRBV30 with TRBJ1-5, with 7 bases fitting TRBD1. This CDR3 has 15 amino acids. The germline V gene has CDR1 GTSNPN and CDR2 SVGIG (reference sequence). V gave up 0 bases and J gave up 5 bases; unmatched junction bases: 7. The CDR3 bases are TGTGCCTGGAGTGTATTGGACAGGAGGGATCAGCCCCAGCATTTT. The encoded protein is CAWSVLDRRDQPQHF.

The chain recombines TRBV6-2 or TRBV6-3 with TRBJ2-7; weak D call: TRBD2 (5 bases). CDR3 size: 14 residues. The V and J ends lost 5 bases and 0 bases respectively, with 11 bases between them. Looked up from germline, CDR1 is MNHEY and CDR2 is SVGEGT. The CDR3: CASSLPGFSYEQYF. CDR3 DNA: TGTGCCAGCAGTCTCCCGGGGTTCTCCTACGAGCAGTACTTC.

The J gene is TRBJ1-3, the V gene TRBV15; D is unresolved. The CDR3 is made up of 15 amino acids. Germline V lookup: CDR1 LNHNV, CDR2 YYDKDF (reference sequence). V lost 0 bases to trimming and J lost 0 bases, with 6 bases between them. In nucleotides, the CDR3 is TGTGCCACCAGCAGAGATTCAAGCTCTGGAAACACCATATATTTT. Translated: CATSRDSSSGNTIYF.

This clone is deemed medium-sized. The chain couples TRBV2 to TRBJ1-3; TRBD1 matches at 7 bases. The CDR3 has 14 amino acids. Looked up from germline, CDR1 is SNHLY and CDR2 is FYNNEI. V shed 8 bases, J shed 3 bases, and the junction held 7 bases outside the gene matches. The CDR3 coding sequence is TGTGCCAGCGCAGACAGGGACCTTGGAAACACCATATATTTT. This sequence encodes CASADRDLGNTIYF.

V is TRBV19 and J is TRBJ2-2; D is undetermined. The CDR3 loop spans 16 amino acids. V gave up 1 base and J gave up 2 bases, with 11 bases separating them. Per germline, CDR1 LNHDA and CDR2 SQIVND (reference sequence). The CDR3 here is CASSIVGRRNTGELFF. The CDR3 bases are TGTGCCAGTAGTATAGTAGGCAGACGCAACACCGGGGAGCTGTTTTTT. The full variable domain, with the rest looked up from reference TRBV19 and TRBJ2-2, is DGGITQSPKYLFRKEGQNVTLSCEQNLNHDAMYWYRQDPGQGLRLIYYSQIVNDFQKGDIAEGYSVSREKKESFPLTVTSAQKNPTAFYLCASSIVGRRNTGELFFGEGSRLTVL.

This clone was detected once. This chain uses TRBV5-4 with TRBJ1-2; D remains ambiguous. The CDR3 is made up of 14 amino acids. The germline V gene has CDR1 SGHNT and CDR2 YYREEE (reference sequence). Trimming cost V 0 bases and J 8 bases, with 14 bases left between them. The CDR3 DNA follows: TGTGCCAGCAGCTTGGCGGTGGCCGATCGGGGCTACACCTTC. Translating gives CASSLAVADRGYTF.

The chain has TRBV30 and TRBJ1-2; D is uncertain. Germline-derived CDR1 and CDR2 are GTSNPN and SVGIG (reference sequence). V lost 0 bases, J lost 8 bases, and 16 bases lay in between. CDR3 length equals 14 residues. CDR3 nucleotides: TGTGCCTGGAGTGTACCCCGCACCCGCCCGGGCTACACCTTC. Translated: CAWSVPRTRPGYTF.

The chain couples TRBV9 to TRBJ2-3; D is unresolved. The V gene lost 0 bases and the J gene lost 5 bases, with 4 bases spanning the gap. The CDR3 is 12 amino acids. CDR1 and CDR2 (germline): SGDLS, YYNGEE. This CDR3 is CASSVDGDTQYF. The CDR3 DNA reads TGTGCCAGCAGCGTAGATGGAGATACGCAGTATTTT.

The chain is built from TRBV7-8 and TRBJ1-6, with TRBD1 as a possible D gene (5 bases). The CDR3 extends over 16 amino acids. CDR1 is SGHVS, CDR2 FQNEAQ, per germline. The V and J ends lost 2 bases and 8 bases respectively, with 16 bases between them. The CDR3 protein is CASSLRPQGSDSPLHF. The CDR3 DNA sequence: TGTGCCAGCAGCTTACGCCCCCAGGGCTCGGATTCACCCCTCCACTTT.